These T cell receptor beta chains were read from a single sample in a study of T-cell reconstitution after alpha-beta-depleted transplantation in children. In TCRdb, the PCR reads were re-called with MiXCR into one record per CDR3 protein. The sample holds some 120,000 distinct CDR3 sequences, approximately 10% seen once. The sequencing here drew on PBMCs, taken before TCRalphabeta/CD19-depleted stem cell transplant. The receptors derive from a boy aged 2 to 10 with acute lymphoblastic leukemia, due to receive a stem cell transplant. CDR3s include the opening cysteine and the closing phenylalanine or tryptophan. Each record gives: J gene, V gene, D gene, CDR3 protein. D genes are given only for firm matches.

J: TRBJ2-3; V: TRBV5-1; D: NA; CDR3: CASSSYATDTQYF
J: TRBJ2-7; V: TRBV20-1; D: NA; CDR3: CRRKGRETVEQYF
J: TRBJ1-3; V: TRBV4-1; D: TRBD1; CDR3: CASSRDRTSGNTIYF
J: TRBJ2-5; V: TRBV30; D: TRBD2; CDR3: CAWSVLAGAQETQYF
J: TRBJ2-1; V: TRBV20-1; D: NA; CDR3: CSAREVSAAIYNEQFF
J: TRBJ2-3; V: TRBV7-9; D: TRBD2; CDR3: CASTRGGTSGSADTQYF
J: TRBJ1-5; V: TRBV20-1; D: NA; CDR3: CSASIGQFNQPQHF
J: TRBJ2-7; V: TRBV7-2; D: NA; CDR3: CASSLEKSFGEQYF
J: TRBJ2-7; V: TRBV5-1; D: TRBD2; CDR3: CASSSSSGSSYEQYF
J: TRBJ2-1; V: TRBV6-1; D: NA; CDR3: CASSEASGDFNEQFF
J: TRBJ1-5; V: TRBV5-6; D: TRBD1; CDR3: CASSFSGGGQPQHF
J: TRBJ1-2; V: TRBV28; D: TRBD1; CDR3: CASSTTGERAGYTF
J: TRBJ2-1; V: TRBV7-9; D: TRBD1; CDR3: CASGRDRGSYNEQFF
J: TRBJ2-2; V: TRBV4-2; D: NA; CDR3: CASSQDIGAAGELFF
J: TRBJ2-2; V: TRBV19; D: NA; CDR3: CASNPGRVGGPGELFF
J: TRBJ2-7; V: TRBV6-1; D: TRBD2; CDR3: CASSPRGGREQYF
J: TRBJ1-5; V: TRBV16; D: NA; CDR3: CASSQGRVGDQPQHF
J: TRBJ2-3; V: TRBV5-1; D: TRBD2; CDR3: CASSFGGLAGVSDTQYF
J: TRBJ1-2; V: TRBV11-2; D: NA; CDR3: CASSLDRTGDSTF
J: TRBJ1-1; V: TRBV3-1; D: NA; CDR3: CASSQDLLPVVTEAFF
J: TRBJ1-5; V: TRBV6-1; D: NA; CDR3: CATKSRPDGNQPQHF
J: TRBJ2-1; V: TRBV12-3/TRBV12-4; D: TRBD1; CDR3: CAISFWLSTGSLGNEQFF
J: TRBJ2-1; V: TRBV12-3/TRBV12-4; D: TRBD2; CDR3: CASRSGTGVEPYNEQFF
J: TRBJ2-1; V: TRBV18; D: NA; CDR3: CASSPQGQGLYNEQFF
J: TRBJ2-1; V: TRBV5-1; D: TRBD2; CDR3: CASSPGLAGGEQFF
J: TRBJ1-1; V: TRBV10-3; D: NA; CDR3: CAISESEDSTEAFF
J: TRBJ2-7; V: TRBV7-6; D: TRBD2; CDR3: CASSKTSGTRSEQYF
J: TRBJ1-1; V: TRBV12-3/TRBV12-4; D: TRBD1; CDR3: CASSSTPGQGASITVRAAEAFF
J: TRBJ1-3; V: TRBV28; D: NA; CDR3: CASSPAATALGNTIYF
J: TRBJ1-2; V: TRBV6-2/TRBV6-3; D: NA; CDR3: CASSWGAPGYTF
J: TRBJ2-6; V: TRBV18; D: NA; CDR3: CASSERGTGANVLTF
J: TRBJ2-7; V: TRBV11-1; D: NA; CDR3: CASSQYRGARLYEQYF
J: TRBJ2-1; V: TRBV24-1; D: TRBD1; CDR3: CATSSPAPGQSNEQFF
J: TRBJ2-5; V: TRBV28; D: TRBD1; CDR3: CASHSVDRDYWTQYF
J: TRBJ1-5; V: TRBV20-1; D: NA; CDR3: CSAWTDRNQPQHF
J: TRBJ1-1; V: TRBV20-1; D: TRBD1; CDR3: CSAPPGQGLNTEAFF
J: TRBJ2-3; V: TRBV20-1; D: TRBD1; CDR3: CSARDARQGTDTQYF
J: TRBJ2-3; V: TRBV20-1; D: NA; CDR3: CSARRRGAALTDTQYF
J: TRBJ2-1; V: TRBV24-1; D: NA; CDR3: CATSDLNNEQFF
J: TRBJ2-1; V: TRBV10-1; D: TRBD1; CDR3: CASGTGGQGEQFF
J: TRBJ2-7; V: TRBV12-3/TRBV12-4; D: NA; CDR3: CASSLVPGGPFYEQYF